The 5 T cell receptor beta chains below all came from one sample that was sequenced in a study of blood T cell repertoires in COVID-19. The assay was immunoSEQ multiplex PCR, and TCRdb's table has in-frame clones only and misses some. Among under 250,000 clones listed, 75% to 85% were seen once. The sample consisted of PBMCs or T cells enriched from blood (not recorded which). These receptors came from a man aged 30 to 45 with acute COVID-19.

This sequence joins TRBV11-2 and TRBJ2-3; 11 bases line up with TRBD2. The CDR3 totals 17 residues. CDR1 SGHAT and CDR2 FQNNGV come from the germline V gene. The J segment lost 0 bases and the V segment lost 4 bases, leaving 6 bases of the junction unmatched. CDR3 protein: CASSSVRLAGSTDTQYF. Written as DNA, the CDR3 is TGTGCCAGCAGCTCCGTTAGACTAGCGGGGAGCACAGATACGCAGTATTTT. The variable domain in full, with the rest retrieved from reference TRBV11-2 and TRBJ2-3, is EAGVAQSPRYKIIEKRQSVAFWCNPISGHATLYWYQQILGQGPKLLIQFQNNGVVDDSQLPKDRFSAERLKGVDSTLKIQPAKLEDSAVYLCASSSVRLAGSTDTQYFGPGTRLTVL.

The chain has TRBV2 and TRBJ2-2; a weak D match, TRBD2 (6 bases). CDR1 is SNHLY, CDR2 FYNNEI, per germline. The CDR3 has 16 amino acids. Deletions cut 6 bases from V and 2 bases from J, with 16 bases between. CDR3 DNA sequence: TGTGCCAGCAGAGGGCCGGGGGAACAAAACACCGGGGAGCTGTTTTTT. Amino acid sequence: CASRGPGEQNTGELFF.

The genes are TRBV6-2 or TRBV6-3 and TRBJ1-5, with unresolved D. The V end was cut by 4 bases, the J end by 7 bases, with 11 bases between. The CDR3 is 13 amino acids. CDR1 and CDR2 from the germline V gene are MNHEY and SVGEGT. The CDR3 DNA reads TGTGCCAGCAGTTCCAACAGCCAGCAGCCCCAGCATTTT. It is translated as CASSSNSQQPQHF.

V is TRBV11-3 and J is TRBJ1-3; TRBD1 agrees at 7 bases. V trimming: 1 base; J trimming: 4 bases; junction bases outside the gene matches: 4. This CDR3 has 15 amino acids. CDR1 and CDR2 (germline): SGHNT, YENEEA. The CDR3 sequence: CASSLGTGAGNTIYF. The CDR3 nucleotides are TGTGCCAGCAGCTTAGGGACAGGCGCGGGAAACACCATATATTTT.

V gene TRBV9 combines with J gene TRBJ2-2, with 11 bases lining up with TRBD2. This CDR3 contains 15 residues. Looked up from germline, CDR1 is SGDLS and CDR2 is YYNGEE. V gave up 2 bases and J gave up 5 bases; unmatched junction bases: 2. The CDR3 sequence is CASSVLAGGTGELFF. The CDR3 nucleotides read TGTGCCAGCAGCGTTTTAGCGGGGGGGACCGGGGAGCTGTTTTTT.